This T cell receptor (beta chain) was profiled in a study of metastatic and nonmetastatic thyroid tumors. TCRdb reprocessed the PCR reads via MiXCR. The table has roughly 93,000 clones, roughly 13% seen once; the top ten hold around 11%. Patients were all untreated before their thyroid surgery. CDR1 DFQATT and CDR2 SNEGSKA come from the germline V gene (reference sequence). The junction had 6 bases not matched to a gene; V was cut back by 6 bases and J by 7 bases. This CDR3 contains 13 residues. The source of this sequence is a female donor with papillary thyroid cancer or a benign thyroid nodule (not recorded which). Some clones in this sample may be carry-over from other donors' samples. This chain joins TRBV20-1 and TRBJ1-6, with 7 positions matching TRBD1. The specimen sequenced was blood. CDR3 amino acids: CSATETGNSPLHF. CDR3 DNA sequence: TGCAGTGCCACGGAGACAGGGAATTCACCCCTCCACTTT.